The clone carrying this T cell receptor beta chain showed up just a few times. The antigen is unknown. These data come from a study of cytomegalovirus exposure and HLA in healthy donors. PCR primers comprised 60 Vbeta and 13 Jbeta primers. Libraries were prepared by immunoSEQ multiplex PCR; TCRdb keeps only in-frame clonotypes and omits some of them. The data hold about 190,000 clones, with 70% to 90% observed a single time. Trimming at V came to 0 bases and at J to 9 bases, leaving 16 bases not matched to a gene. The CDR3 covers 19 residues. Findings of the study overall: Across all donors, roughly uniform sequencing depth was an assumption of the presence/absence analyses. Later on, an analysis tied around 17,000 TCR beta sequences to HLA alleles at 0.05 false discovery rate. TCR beta V segments were, for the most part, productive about 87% or about 30% of the time in an earlier analysis. Sequencing likely caused a cluster of highly shared sequence variants.

Sequenced material: PBMCs. The clonotype was recovered from a woman aged 18-30 years in good health and CMV-seronegative. J is TRBJ1-6 and V is TRBV5-3, with TRBD1 matching over 9 bases. TRBV5-3 is flagged as an ORF with uncertain function. The CDR3 bases are TGTGCCAGAAGCTTGGGGGGACAGGGCGACAGCTCGGTGGGTTCACCCCTCCACTTT. Translating gives CARSLGGQGDSSVGSPLHF.